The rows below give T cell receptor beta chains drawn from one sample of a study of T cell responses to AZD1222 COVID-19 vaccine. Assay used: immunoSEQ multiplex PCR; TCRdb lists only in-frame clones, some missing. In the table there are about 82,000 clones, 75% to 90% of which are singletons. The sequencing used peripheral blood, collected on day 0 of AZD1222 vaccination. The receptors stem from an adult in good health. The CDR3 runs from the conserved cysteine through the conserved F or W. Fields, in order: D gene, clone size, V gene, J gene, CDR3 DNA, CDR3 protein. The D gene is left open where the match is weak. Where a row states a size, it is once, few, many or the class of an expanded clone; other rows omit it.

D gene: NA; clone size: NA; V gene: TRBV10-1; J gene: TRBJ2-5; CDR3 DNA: TGCGCCAGCAGCGGACCCGTTGGGACCCAGTACTTC; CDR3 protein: CASSGPVGTQYF
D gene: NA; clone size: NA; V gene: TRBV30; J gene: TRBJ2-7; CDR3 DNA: TGTGCCTGGAGTCCCAGCTCCTACGAGCAGTACTTC; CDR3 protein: CAWSPSSYEQYF
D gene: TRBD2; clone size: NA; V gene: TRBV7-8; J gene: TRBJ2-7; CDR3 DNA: TGTGCCAGCAGCTCCGAAGCGGGGGCCACCTACGAGCAGTACTTC; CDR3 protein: CASSSEAGATYEQYF
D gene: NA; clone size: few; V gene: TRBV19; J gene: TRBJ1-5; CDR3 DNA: TGTGCCAGTAAGGCGACTTCAGGATATCAGCCCCAGCATTTT; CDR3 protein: CASKATSGYQPQHF
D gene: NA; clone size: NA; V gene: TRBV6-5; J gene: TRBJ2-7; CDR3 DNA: TGTGCCAGCAGTTCAGAGGTAGGGGCCTCCTACGAGCAGTACTTC; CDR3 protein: CASSSEVGASYEQYF
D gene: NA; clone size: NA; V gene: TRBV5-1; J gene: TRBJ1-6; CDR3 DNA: TGCGCCAGCAGCTTAAACCCCGCAGGGGATAATTCACCCCTCCACTTT; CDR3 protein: CASSLNPAGDNSPLHF
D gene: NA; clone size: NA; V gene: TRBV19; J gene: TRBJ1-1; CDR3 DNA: TGTGCCAGTAGTATAGCTTTCGGCACTGAAGCTTTCTTT; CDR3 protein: CASSIAFGTEAFF
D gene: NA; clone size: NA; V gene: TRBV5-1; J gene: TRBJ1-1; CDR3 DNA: TGCGCCAGCAGCTGGCAGGAGAACACTGAAGCTTTCTTT; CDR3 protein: CASSWQENTEAFF
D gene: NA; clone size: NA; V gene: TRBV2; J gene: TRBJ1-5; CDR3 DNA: TGTGCCAGTGGGACGGATGGTCAGCCCCAGCATTTT; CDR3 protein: CASGTDGQPQHF
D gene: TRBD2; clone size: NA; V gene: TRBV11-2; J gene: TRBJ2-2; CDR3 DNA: TGTGCCAGCAGCTTGGCCCACGGGGGGTTCACCGGGGAGCTGTTTTTT; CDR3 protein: CASSLAHGGFTGELFF
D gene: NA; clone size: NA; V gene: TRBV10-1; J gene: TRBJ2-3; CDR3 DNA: TGCGCCAGCCCTATCCGACTAACATGTGTGTCAGATACGCAGTATTTT; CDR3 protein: CASPIRLTCVSDTQYF
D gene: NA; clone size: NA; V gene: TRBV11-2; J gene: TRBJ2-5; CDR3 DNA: TGTGCCAGCAGCTCTAACAGGGCGCAAGAGACCCAGTACTTC; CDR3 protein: CASSSNRAQETQYF
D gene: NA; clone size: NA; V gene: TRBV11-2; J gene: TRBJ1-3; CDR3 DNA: TGTGCCAGCAGCCTACTACATGCGCGGTCATATGGAAACACCATATATTTT; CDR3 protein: CASSLLHARSYGNTIYF
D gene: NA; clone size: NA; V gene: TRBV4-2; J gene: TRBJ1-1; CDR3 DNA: TGTGCCAGCAGCCACGCTCGGGCGGCGAACACTGAAGCTTTCTTT; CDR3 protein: CASSHARAANTEAFF
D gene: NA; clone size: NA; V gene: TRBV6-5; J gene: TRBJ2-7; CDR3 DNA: TGTGCCATAGGCCCTGGCTACGAGCAGTACTTC; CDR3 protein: CAIGPGYEQYF
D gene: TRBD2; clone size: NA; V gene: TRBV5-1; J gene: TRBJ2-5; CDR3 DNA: TGCGCCAGCAGCCTATCTAGCGGGGCCCTCCAAGAGACCCAGTACTTC; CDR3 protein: CASSLSSGALQETQYF
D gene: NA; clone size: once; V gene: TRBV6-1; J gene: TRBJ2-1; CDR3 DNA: TGTGCCAGCCTCCGGGGGGCGTACAATGAGCAGTTCTTC; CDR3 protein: CASLRGAYNEQFF
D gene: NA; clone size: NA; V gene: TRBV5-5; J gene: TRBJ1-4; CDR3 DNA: TGTGCCAGCAGCTTGGCGTGGGCGGAAAAACTGTTTTTT; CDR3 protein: CASSLAWAEKLFF
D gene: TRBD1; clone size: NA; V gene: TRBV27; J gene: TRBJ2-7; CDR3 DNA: TGTGCCAGCACAACAGGGGTGGGTTACGAGCAGTACTTC; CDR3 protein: CASTTGVGYEQYF
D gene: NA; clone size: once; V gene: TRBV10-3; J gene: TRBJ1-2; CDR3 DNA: TGTGCCATCAGTGAGGCGAAGAGGACAGAGTCATACTATGGCTACACCTTC; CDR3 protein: CAISEAKRTESYYGYTF
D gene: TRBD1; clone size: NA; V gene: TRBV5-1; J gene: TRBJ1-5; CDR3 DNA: TGCGCCAGCTGTCAAGGGACAGGCCCTAATCAGCCCCAGCATTTT; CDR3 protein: CASCQGTGPNQPQHF
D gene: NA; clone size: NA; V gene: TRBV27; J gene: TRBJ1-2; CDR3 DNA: TGTGCCAGCAGTCCTGGACTAGTCTATGGCTACACCTTC; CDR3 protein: CASSPGLVYGYTF
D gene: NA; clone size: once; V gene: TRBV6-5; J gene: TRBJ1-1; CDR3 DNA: TGTGCCAGCATTCGTTCAGGATGGGCGAACACTGAAGCTTTCTTT; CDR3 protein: CASIRSGWANTEAFF
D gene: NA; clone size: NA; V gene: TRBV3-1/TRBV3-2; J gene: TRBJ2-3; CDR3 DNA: TGTGCCAGCAGCCAAGGGGACGGTTACACAGATACGCAGTATTTT; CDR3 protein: CASSQGDGYTDTQYF
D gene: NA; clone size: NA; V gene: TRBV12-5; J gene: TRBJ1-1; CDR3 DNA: TGTGCTAGTGCCTCGGGCCGGAGCCGTGAAGCTTTCTTT; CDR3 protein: CASASGRSREAFF
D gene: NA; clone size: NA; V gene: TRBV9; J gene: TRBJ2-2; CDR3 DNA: TGTGCCAGCAGCGTAGGATGGGGAACCGGGGAGCTGTTTTTT; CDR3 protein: CASSVGWGTGELFF
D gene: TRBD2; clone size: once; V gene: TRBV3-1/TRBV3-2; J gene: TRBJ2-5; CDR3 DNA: TGTGCCAGCAGCCGGGACGGGACTAGCGGGGTTAAAGAGACCCAGTACTTC; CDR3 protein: CASSRDGTSGVKETQYF
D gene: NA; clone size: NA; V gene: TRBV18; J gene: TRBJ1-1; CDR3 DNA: TGTGCCAGCTCACCGGTCACAACCTATGAAGCTTTCTTT; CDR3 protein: CASSPVTTYEAFF
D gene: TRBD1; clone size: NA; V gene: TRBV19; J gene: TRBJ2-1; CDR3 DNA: TGTGCCAGTAGTATATGGGACAGGGGGCTGAAAGAGCAGTTCTTC; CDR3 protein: CASSIWDRGLKEQFF
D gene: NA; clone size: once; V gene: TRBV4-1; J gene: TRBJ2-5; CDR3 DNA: TGCGCCAGCAGCCAAATGGGGGGCTTGAGGGAGACCCAGTACTTC; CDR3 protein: CASSQMGGLRETQYF
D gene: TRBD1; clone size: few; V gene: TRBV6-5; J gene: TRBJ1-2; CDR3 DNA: TGTGCCAGCAGCTCACAGGGGGCGCATGGCTACACCTTC; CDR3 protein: CASSSQGAHGYTF
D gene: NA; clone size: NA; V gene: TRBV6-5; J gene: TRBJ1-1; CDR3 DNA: TGTGCCAGCAGTTACTATGGGGGGCTGGGCACTGAAGCTTTCTTT; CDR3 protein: CASSYYGGLGTEAFF
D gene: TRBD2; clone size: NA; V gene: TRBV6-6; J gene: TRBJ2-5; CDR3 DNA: TGTGCCAGCAGTTACACCGAATTGGGGGGGGAGACCCAGTACTTC; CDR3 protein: CASSYTELGGETQYF
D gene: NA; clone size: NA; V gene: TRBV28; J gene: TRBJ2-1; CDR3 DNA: TGTGCCAGCAGTTTCCCTGGAGCACCTAGGGCGGGGGAGCAGTTCTTC; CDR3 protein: CASSFPGAPRAGEQFF
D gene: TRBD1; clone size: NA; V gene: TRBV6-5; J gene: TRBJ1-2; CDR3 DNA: TGTGCCAGCAGAATTTACAGGGGTGGCAACTATGGCTACACCTTC; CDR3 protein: CASRIYRGGNYGYTF
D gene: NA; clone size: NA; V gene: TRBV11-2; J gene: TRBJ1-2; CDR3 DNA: TGTGCCAGCAGCCCCCGGGGTCTCCATGGCTACACCTTC; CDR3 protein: CASSPRGLHGYTF
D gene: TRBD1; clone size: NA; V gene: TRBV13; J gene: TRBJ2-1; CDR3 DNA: TGTGCCAGCACAAACCGCCGGACGGGACAGCCGAAATTAAGTGAGCAGTTCTTC; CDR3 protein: CASTNRRTGQPKLSEQFF
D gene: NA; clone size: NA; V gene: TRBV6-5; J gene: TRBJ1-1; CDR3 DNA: TGTGCCAGCACCCCGCCAGGGATGAACACTGAAGCTTTCTTT; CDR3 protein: CASTPPGMNTEAFF
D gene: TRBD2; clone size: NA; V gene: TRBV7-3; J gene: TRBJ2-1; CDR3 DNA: TGTGCCAGCAGCTTATCGGGGGGTGTCTACAATGAGCAGTTCTTC; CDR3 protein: CASSLSGGVYNEQFF
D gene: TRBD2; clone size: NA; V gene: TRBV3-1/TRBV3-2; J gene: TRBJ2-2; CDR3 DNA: TGTGCCAGCAGCCAGCCCCCGGGACTAGCCCCCGGGGAGCTGTTTTTT; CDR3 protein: CASSQPPGLAPGELFF
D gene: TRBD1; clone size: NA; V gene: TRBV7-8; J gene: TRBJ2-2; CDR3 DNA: TGTGCCAGCAGGACTCCCCGACAGGGGGCCGGGGAGCTGTTTTTT; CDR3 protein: CASRTPRQGAGELFF
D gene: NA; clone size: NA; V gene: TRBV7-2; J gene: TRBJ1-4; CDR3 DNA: TGTGCCAGCAGCCGGGCCGGGACTCCGAATGAAAAACTGTTTTTT; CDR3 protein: CASSRAGTPNEKLFF
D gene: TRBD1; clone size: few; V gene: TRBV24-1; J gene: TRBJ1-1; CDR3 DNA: TGTGCCACCAGTGATTCGACCGGGACAGGGGGCGAAGCTTTCTTT; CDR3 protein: CATSDSTGTGGEAFF
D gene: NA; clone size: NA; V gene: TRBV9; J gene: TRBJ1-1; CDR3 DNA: TGTGCCAGCAGCCCGGGACTCGTCATGAACACTGAAGCTTTCTTT; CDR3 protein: CASSPGLVMNTEAFF
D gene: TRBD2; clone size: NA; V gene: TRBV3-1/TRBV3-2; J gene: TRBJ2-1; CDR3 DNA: TGTGCCAGCAGCCATAGACTAGCGGCTGGTGAGCAGTTCTTC; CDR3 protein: CASSHRLAAGEQFF
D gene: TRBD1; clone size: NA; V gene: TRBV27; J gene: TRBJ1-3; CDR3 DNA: TGTGCCAGCAGTCCGACGACAGGGTCTGGAAACACCATATATTTT; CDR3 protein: CASSPTTGSGNTIYF
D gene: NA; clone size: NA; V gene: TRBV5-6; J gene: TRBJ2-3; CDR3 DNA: TGTGCCAGCAGCCTCTTGGGACACAGCACAGATACGCAGTATTTT; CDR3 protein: CASSLLGHSTDTQYF
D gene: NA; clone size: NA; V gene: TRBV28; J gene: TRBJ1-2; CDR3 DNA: TGTGCCAGCAGTTTGATGTGGGGAAGCTATGGCTACACCTTC; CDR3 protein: CASSLMWGSYGYTF
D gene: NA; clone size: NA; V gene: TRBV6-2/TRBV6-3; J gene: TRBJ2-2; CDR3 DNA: TGTGCCAGCAGTCCCGGGACCCAACACACCGGGGAGCTGTTTTTT; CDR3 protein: CASSPGTQHTGELFF
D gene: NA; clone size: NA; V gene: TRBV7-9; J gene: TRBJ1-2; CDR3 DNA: TGTGCCAGCAGCGAGGCGAGGTACTCCTATGGCTACACCTTC; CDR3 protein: CASSEARYSYGYTF
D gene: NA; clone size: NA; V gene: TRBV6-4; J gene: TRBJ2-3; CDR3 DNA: TGTGCCAGCAGTGAGGGCAGATCCCCAGATACGCAGTATTTT; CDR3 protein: CASSEGRSPDTQYF